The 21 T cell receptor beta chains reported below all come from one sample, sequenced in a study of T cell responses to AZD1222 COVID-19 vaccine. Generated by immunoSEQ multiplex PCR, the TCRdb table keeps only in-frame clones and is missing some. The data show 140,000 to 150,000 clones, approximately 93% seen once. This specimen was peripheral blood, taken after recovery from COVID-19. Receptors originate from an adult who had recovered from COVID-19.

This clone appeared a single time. CDR3 bases: TGTGCCAGTAGCAAACTGACAGGGTTGACTTCCTATGGCTACACCTTC. This encodes CASSKLTGLTSYGYTF. The V call is TRBV19, the J call TRBJ1-2, with 7 bases matching TRBD1. With 6 bases clipped from V and 4 bases from J, the junction kept 14 bases outside the gene matches. The V gene's germline CDR1 is LNHDA and CDR2 SQIVND (reference sequence). The CDR3 is made up of 16 amino acids. Together with reference TRBV19 and TRBJ1-2, the CDR3 gives the full variable domain: DGGITQSPKYLFRKEGQNVTLSCEQNLNHDAMYWYRQDPGQGLRLIYYSQIVNDFQKGDIAEGYSVSREKKESFPLTVTSAQKNPTAFYLCASSKLTGLTSYGYTFGSGTRLTVV.

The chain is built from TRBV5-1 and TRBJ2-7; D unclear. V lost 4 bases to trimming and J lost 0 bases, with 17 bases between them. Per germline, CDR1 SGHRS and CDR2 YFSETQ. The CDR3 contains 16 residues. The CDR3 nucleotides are TGCGCCAGCAGCCCCCTTGGCAGCCCGAGCTCCTACGAGCAGTACTTC. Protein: CASSPLGSPSSYEQYF.

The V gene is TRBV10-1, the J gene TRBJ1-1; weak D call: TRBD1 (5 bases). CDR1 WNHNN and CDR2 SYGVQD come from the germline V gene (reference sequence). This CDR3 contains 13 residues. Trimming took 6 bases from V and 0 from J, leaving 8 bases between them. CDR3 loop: CASSREMNTEAFF. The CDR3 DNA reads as TGCGCCAGCAGCAGGGAAATGAACACTGAAGCTTTCTTT.

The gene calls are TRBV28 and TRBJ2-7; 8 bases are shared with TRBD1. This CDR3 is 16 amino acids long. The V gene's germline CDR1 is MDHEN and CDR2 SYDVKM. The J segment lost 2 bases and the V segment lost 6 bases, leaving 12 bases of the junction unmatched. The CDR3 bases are TGTGCCAGCAGGGGGGACAGGAAACAAACAACCTACGAGCAGTACTTC. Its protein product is CASRGDRKQTTYEQYF.

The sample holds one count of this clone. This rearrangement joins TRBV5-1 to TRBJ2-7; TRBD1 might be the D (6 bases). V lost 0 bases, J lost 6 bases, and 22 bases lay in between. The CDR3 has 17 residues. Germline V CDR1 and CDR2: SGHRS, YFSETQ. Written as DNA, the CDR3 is TGCGCCAGCAGCTTGGATCGACACAGGGAAAGTATTGTCGAGCAGTACTTC. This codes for CASSLDRHRESIVEQYF.

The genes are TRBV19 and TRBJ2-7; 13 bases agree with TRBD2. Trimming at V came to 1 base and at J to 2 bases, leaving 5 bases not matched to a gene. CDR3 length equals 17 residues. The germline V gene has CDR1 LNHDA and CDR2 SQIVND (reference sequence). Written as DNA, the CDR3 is TGTGCCAGTAGTATAGTTCGGGGGACTAGCGGGACCTACGAGCAGTACTTC. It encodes CASSIVRGTSGTYEQYF.

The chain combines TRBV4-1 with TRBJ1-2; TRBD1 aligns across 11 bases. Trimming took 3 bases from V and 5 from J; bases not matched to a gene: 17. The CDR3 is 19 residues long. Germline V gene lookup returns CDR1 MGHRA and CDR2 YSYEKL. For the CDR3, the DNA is TGCGCCAGCAGCCACTTACCGGGACAGGGGGACCCCGGGGCATATGGCTACACCTTC. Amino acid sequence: CASSHLPGQGDPGAYGYTF.

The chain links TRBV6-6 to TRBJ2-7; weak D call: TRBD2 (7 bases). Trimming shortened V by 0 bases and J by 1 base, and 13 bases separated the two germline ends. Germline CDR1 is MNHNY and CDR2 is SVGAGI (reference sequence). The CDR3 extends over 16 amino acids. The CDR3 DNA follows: TGTGCCAGCAGTTACTCAAGGGGGGGTTTGTCCTACGAGCAGTACTTC. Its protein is CASSYSRGGLSYEQYF.

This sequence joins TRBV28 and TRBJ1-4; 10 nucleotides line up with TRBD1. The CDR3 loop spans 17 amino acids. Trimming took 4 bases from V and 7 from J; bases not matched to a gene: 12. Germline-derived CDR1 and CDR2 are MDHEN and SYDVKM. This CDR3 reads CASSSGQGGNWGEKLFF. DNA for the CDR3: TGTGCCAGCAGTTCAGGACAGGGGGGGAACTGGGGTGAAAAACTGTTTTTT.

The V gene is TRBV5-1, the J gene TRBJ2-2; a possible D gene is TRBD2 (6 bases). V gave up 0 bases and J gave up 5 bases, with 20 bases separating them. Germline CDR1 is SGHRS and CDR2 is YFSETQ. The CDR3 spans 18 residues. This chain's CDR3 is CASSLGPLGREQTGELFF. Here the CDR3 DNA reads TGCGCCAGCAGCTTGGGGCCGCTCGGCCGGGAGCAAACCGGGGAGCTGTTTTTT.

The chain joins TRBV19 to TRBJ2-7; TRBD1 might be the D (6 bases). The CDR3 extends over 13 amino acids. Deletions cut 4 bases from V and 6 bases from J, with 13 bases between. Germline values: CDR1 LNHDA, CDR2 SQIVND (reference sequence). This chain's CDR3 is CASSRQVGGEQYF. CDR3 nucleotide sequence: TGTGCCAGTAGTAGACAGGTTGGAGGCGAGCAGTACTTC.

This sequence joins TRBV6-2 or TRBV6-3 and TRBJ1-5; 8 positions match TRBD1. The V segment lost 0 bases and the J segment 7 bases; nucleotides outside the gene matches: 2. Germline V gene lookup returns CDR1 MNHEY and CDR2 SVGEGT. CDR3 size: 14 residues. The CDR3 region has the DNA TGTGCCAGCAGTTACTCGGACAGGGTCCAGCCCCAGCATTTT. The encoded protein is CASSYSDRVQPQHF.

The CDR3 DNA follows: TGTGCCAGCAGCTTAGTGCCAGGGTCGAGAATTGCGCCTGAGCAGTTCTTC. This translates into CASSLVPGSRIAPEQFF. The chain employs TRBV11-2 and TRBJ2-1; maybe TRBD1 (5 bases). V was cut by 1 base and J by 9 bases, with 22 bases left in between. Germline V gene sequence: CDR1 SGHAT, CDR2 FQNNGV. The CDR3 totals 17 residues.

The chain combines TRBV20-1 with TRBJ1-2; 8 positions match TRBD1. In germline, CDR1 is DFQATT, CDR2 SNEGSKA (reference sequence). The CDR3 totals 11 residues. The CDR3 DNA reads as TGCAGCCCGGACAGGGAGGATGGCTACACCTTC. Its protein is CSPDREDGYTF.

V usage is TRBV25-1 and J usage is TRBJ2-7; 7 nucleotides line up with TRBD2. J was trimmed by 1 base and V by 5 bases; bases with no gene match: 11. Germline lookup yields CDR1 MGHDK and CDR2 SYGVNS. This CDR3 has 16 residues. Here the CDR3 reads CASSPMVGGESYEQYF. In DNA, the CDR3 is TGTGCCAGCAGTCCCATGGTGGGAGGGGAATCCTACGAGCAGTACTTC.

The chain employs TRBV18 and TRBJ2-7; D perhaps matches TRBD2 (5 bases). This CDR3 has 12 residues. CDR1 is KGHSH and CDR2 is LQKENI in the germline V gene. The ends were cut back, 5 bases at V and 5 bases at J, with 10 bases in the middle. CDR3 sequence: CASSALVDEQYF. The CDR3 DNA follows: TGTGCCAGCTCAGCACTAGTGGACGAGCAGTACTTC.

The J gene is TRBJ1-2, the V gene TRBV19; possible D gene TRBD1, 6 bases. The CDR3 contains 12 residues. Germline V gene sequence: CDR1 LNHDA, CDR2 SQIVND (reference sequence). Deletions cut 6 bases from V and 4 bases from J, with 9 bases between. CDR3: CASSPDSYGYTF. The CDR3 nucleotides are TGTGCCAGTAGCCCGGACAGCTATGGCTACACCTTC.

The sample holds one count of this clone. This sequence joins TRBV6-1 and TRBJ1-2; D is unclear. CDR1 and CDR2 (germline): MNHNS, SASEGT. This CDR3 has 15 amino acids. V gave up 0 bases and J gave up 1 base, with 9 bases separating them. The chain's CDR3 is CASSEARGINYGYTF. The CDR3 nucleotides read TGTGCCAGCAGTGAAGCACGGGGTATTAACTATGGCTACACCTTC.

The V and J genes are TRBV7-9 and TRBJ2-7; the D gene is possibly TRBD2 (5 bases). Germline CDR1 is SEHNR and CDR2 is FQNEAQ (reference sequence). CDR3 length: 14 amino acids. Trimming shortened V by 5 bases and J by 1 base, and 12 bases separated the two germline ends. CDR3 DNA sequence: TGTGCCAGCAGCGTACCCGGGGTTTCCTACGAGCAGTACTTC. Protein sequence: CASSVPGVSYEQYF.

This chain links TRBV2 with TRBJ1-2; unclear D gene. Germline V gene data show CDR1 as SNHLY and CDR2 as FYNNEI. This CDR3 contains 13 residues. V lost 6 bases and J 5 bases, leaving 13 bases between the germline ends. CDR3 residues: CASSGLTDYGYTF. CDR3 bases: TGTGCCAGCAGCGGACTTACAGATTATGGCTACACCTTC.

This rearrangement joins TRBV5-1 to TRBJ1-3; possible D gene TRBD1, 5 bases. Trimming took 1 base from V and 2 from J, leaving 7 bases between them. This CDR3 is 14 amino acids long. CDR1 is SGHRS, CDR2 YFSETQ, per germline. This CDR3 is CASSLTGPGNTIYF. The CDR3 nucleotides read TGCGCCAGCAGCTTGACGGGACCTGGAAACACCATATATTTT.